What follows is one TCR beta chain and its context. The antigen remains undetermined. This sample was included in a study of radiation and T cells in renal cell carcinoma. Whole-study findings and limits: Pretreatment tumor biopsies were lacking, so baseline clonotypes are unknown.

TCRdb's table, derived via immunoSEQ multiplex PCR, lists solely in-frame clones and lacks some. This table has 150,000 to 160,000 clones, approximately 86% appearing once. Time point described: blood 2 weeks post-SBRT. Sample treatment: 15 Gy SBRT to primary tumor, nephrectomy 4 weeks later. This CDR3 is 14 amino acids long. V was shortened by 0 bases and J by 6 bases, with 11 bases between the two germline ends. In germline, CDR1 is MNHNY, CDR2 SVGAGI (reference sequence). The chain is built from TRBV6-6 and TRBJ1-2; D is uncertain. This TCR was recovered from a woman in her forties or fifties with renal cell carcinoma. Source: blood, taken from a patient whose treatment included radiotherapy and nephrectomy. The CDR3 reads CASSYSREEDGYTF. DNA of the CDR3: TGTGCCAGCAGTTACTCGCGGGAGGAGGATGGCTACACCTTC.